The 26 T cell receptor beta chains given below trace back to one sample, sequenced in a study of blood T cell repertoires in COVID-19. Clones were read by immunoSEQ multiplex PCR, and TCRdb kept only the in-frame ones, dropping some. Here the sample spans over 200,000 clones, approximately 88% being singletons. Sequenced sample: peripheral blood. These receptors originate from a man aged 60 to 75 who had recovered from COVID-19.

The rearrangement uses TRBV9 and TRBJ2-2; 7 bases are a match to TRBD1. Germline V gene sequence: CDR1 SGDLS, CDR2 YYNGEE. CDR3 length: 16 residues. V lost 3 bases to trimming and J lost 4 bases; unmatched junction nucleotides: 9. CDR3 DNA sequence: TGTGCCAGCAGCGGACGGGGACAGTTGGGCACCGGGGAGCTGTTTTTT. Translating gives CASSGRGQLGTGELFF. Full variable domain (missing parts from reference TRBV9 and TRBJ2-2): DSGVTQTPKHLITATGQRVTLRCSPRSGDLSVYWYQQSLDQGLQFLIQYYNGEERAKGNILERFSAQQFPDLHSELNLSSLELGDSALYFCASSGRGQLGTGELFFGEGSRLTVL.

This chain uses TRBV27 with TRBJ1-5, with D possibly TRBD1 on 5 matching bases. Trimming took off 2 bases at V and 7 bases at J, with 12 bases between the two ends. The V gene's germline CDR1 is MNHEY and CDR2 SMNVEV (reference sequence). This CDR3 has 14 residues. Written as DNA, the CDR3 is TGTGCCAGCAGTTTACGCCAGGGTGGCCAGCCCCAGCATTTT. It yields the protein CASSLRQGGQPQHF.

This chain uses TRBV6-2 or TRBV6-3 with TRBJ2-3; 8 bases agree with TRBD1. The germline V gene encodes CDR1 MNHEY and CDR2 SVGEGT. V dropped 5 bases and J dropped 1; count of bases not matched to a gene: 2. The CDR3 covers 14 residues. Here the CDR3 reads CASSPDRGTDTQYF. CDR3 nucleotide sequence: TGTGCCAGCAGTCCGGACAGGGGCACAGATACGCAGTATTTT.

V gene TRBV6-5 combines with J gene TRBJ1-5; 9 positions match TRBD1. The CDR3 is 15 amino acids. CDR1 is MNHEY, CDR2 SVGAGI, per germline. Trimming removed 6 bases from V and 4 bases from J; junction bases left unmatched: 7. Written as DNA, the CDR3 is TGTGCCAGCAGGGCCCTGACAGGGGGAAATCAGCCCCAGCATTTT. It yields the protein CASRALTGGNQPQHF.

The rearrangement uses TRBV14 and TRBJ1-2; D is uncertain. Germline CDR1 reads SGHDN; CDR2 reads FVKESK. The CDR3 contains 13 residues. V lost 2 bases, J lost 7 bases, and 11 bases lay in between. CDR3 sequence (DNA): TGTGCCAGCAGCCAACGAGGGCTGCCTGGCTACACCTTC. Encoded protein: CASSQRGLPGYTF.

The chain is built from TRBV28 and TRBJ1-5; no clear D. The CDR3 is made up of 13 amino acids. CDR1 is MDHEN, CDR2 SYDVKM, per germline. The V gene lost 7 bases and the J gene lost 6 bases, with 13 bases spanning the gap. CDR3 DNA: TGTGCCAGCACCAGACGAGGGAGTCAGCCCCAGCATTTT. Its protein is CASTRRGSQPQHF.

The chain recombines TRBV11-2 with TRBJ2-1; D remains unclear. The CDR3 length is 11 residues. Trimming pared 5 bases from V and 13 bases from J, leaving 12 bases between. Germline V CDR1 and CDR2: SGHAT, FQNNGV. CDR3 region: CASSPGALQFF. The CDR3 nucleotides are TGTGCCAGCAGCCCGGGTGCACTCCAGTTCTTC.

The CDR3 protein is CASSLQQGASNQPQHF. The CDR3 DNA sequence: TGTGCCAGCTCATTGCAACAGGGGGCTAGCAATCAGCCCCAGCATTTT. The V and J genes are TRBV18 and TRBJ1-5, with 9 nucleotides matching TRBD1. CDR1 is KGHSH, CDR2 LQKENI, per germline. J was trimmed by 0 bases and V by 5 bases; bases with no gene match: 5. The CDR3 spans 16 residues.

The chain combines TRBV5-6 with TRBJ2-3; 8 bases align to TRBD1. CDR1 and CDR2 (germline): SGHDT, YYEEEE. Unmatched junction bases numbered 1, after V lost 2 bases and J lost 11 bases. This CDR3 comprises 11 residues. CDR3 DNA sequence: TGTGCCAGCAGCTTCGGGACAGGGCAGTATTTT. This gives the protein CASSFGTGQYF.

As for this clone: This same CDR3 is encoded by further DNA sequences in the sample. The chain is built from TRBV19 and TRBJ1-5; the D gene is possibly TRBD1 (6 bases). CDR3 size: 14 residues. V was shortened by 4 bases and J by 1 base, with 8 bases between the two germline ends. Looked up from germline, CDR1 is LNHDA and CDR2 is SQIVND (reference sequence). The CDR3 DNA is TGTGCCAGTAGTACCACAGGGAGCAATCAGCCCCAGCATTTT. The encoded protein is CASSTTGSNQPQHF.

The rearrangement joins TRBV19 to TRBJ2-3, with D tentatively TRBD1 (5 bases). V lost 4 bases and J 5 bases, leaving 13 bases between the germline ends. Per the germline V gene, CDR1 is LNHDA and CDR2 is SQIVND (reference sequence). This CDR3 comprises 14 residues. CDR3 in DNA: TGTGCCAGTAGTAGGCCTGGAACAGGAGATACGCAGTATTTT. This translates into CASSRPGTGDTQYF.

The genes are TRBV9 and TRBJ2-3, with TRBD2 as a possible D gene (6 bases). The length of the CDR3 is 15 residues. V lost 4 bases, J lost 0 bases, and 12 bases lay in between. Per germline, CDR1 SGDLS and CDR2 YYNGEE. Here the CDR3 reads CASSPSGSSTDTQYF. CDR3 DNA sequence: TGTGCCAGCAGCCCCAGCGGGTCTAGCACAGATACGCAGTATTTT.

In its sample, this clone was seen once. J is TRBJ1-4 and V is TRBV20-1; 9 nucleotides agree with TRBD1. Germline V gives CDR1 DFQATT, CDR2 SNEGSKA (reference sequence). Trimming took 3 bases from V and 3 from J; bases not matched to a gene: 8. The CDR3 is 16 residues long. CDR3 protein: CSASRDRVLSNEKLFF. As DNA, the CDR3 is TGCAGTGCTAGTAGGGACAGGGTTCTTTCTAATGAAAAACTGTTTTTT.

This sequence joins TRBV7-9 and TRBJ1-2; 8 nucleotides line up with TRBD1. The germline CDR1 and CDR2 sequences are SEHNR and FQNEAQ (reference sequence). The CDR3 extends over 13 amino acids. The trim removed 1 base at V and 8 bases at J, leaving 3 bases unmatched. The CDR3 region has the DNA TGTGCCAGCAGCTTAGTGGGGGACAGGGGCTACACCTTC. It is translated as CASSLVGDRGYTF.

DNA for the CDR3: TGTGCCAGCAGCTTGGCAGTCAGCTCCTACAATGAGCAGTTCTTC. It yields the protein CASSLAVSSYNEQFF. The chain employs TRBV5-4 and TRBJ2-1; D not resolved. The CDR3 covers 15 residues. With 0 bases removed from V and 0 bases from J, the gap between germline ends came to 7 bases. CDR1 and CDR2 from the germline V gene are SGHNT and YYREEE (reference sequence).

The rearrangement uses TRBV11-2 and TRBJ2-3; TRBD1 matches at 7 bases. CDR3 length equals 15 residues. V trimming: 5 bases; J trimming: 5 bases; junction bases outside the gene matches: 10. Germline V gene sequence: CDR1 SGHAT, CDR2 FQNNGV. DNA of the CDR3: TGTGCCAGCAGCCGGACAGGAAGAGGGGGAGATACGCAGTATTTT. Its protein is CASSRTGRGGDTQYF.

The gene calls are TRBV3-1 (or the pseudogene TRBV3-2) and TRBJ1-1; D is unresolved. There are 13 residues in the CDR3. Trimming shortened V by 4 bases and J by 3 bases, and 9 bases separated the two germline ends. Germline V gene sequence: CDR1 LGHDT, CDR2 YNNKEL (reference sequence). The CDR3, as DNA: TGTGCCAGCAGCCCCTCGGTGGACACTGAAGCTTTCTTT. Residues: CASSPSVDTEAFF.

Here the CDR3 reads CASSDAGPYNEQFF. The DNA of the CDR3 is TGTGCCAGCAGCGACGCTGGGCCTTACAATGAGCAGTTCTTC. V and J are TRBV7-9 and TRBJ2-1, with no clear D. CDR3 length equals 14 residues. Germline CDR1 is SEHNR and CDR2 is FQNEAQ (reference sequence). Deletions cut 5 bases from V and 4 bases from J, with 12 bases between.

V usage is TRBV6-5 and J usage is TRBJ2-7; D possibly corresponds to TRBD1 (6 bases). The CDR3 runs 13 residues. Trimming cost V 10 bases and J 4 bases, with 17 bases left between them. CDR1 is MNHEY and CDR2 is SVGAGI in the germline V gene. CDR3 sequence (DNA): TGTGCCATCCTGGACAGCCGTTCGTACGAGCAGTACTTC. Its translation: CAILDSRSYEQYF.

A few counts support this clone. The rearrangement joins TRBV19 to TRBJ2-2, with 7 bases identical to TRBD1. Germline assignment: CDR1 LNHDA and CDR2 SQIVND (reference sequence). The CDR3 spans 15 residues. The V and J ends lost 2 bases and 7 bases, in that order; junction bases with no gene match: 7. Written as DNA, the CDR3 is TGTGCCAGTAGTATACAACAGGGGCGAGGCGGGGAGCTGTTTTTT. It yields the protein CASSIQQGRGGELFF.

The chain links TRBV9 to TRBJ2-1; 15 nucleotides agree with TRBD2. Germline values: CDR1 SGDLS, CDR2 YYNGEE. V was clipped by 3 bases and J by 7 bases; unmatched bases: 2. The length of the CDR3 is 15 residues. Here the CDR3 reads CASSGTSGGANEQFF. In DNA form, the CDR3 reads TGTGCCAGCAGCGGGACTAGCGGGGGGGCTAATGAGCAGTTCTTC.

J is TRBJ2-5 and V is TRBV12-5, with D unresolved. In germline, CDR1 is LGHNT, CDR2 FRNRAP. CDR3 size: 11 residues. V was cut by 3 bases and J by 8 bases, with 7 bases left in between. The CDR3 nucleotides read TGTGCTAGTGGTTTTTCAGAAACCCAGTACTTC. Amino acid sequence: CASGFSETQYF.

The J gene is TRBJ2-2, the V gene TRBV19, with D perhaps TRBD1 (6 bases). Per the germline V gene, CDR1 is LNHDA and CDR2 is SQIVND (reference sequence). There are 14 residues in the CDR3. The ends were cut back, 2 bases at V and 7 bases at J, with 11 bases in the middle. The CDR3 sequence: CASSITGSSGELFF. DNA of the CDR3: TGTGCCAGTAGTATAACAGGGTCGAGCGGGGAGCTGTTTTTT. The variable domain in full, completed from reference TRBV19 and TRBJ2-2, reads DGGITQSPKYLFRKEGQNVTLSCEQNLNHDAMYWYRQDPGQGLRLIYYSQIVNDFQKGDIAEGYSVSREKKESFPLTVTSAQKNPTAFYLCASSITGSSGELFFGEGSRLTVL.

This rearrangement joins TRBV7-8 to TRBJ1-4; the D gene is possibly TRBD1 (5 bases). The V and J ends lost 5 bases and 6 bases respectively, with 16 bases between them. Germline values: CDR1 SGHVS, CDR2 FQNEAQ. The CDR3 runs to 15 residues. The CDR3 spells CASSLSGRADEKLFF. CDR3 DNA sequence: TGTGCCAGCAGCCTCTCGGGCAGGGCAGATGAAAAACTGTTTTTT.

Only one count was recorded for this clone. The chain is built from TRBV7-6 and TRBJ1-6, with D unresolved. CDR1 is SGHVS, CDR2 FNYEAQ, per germline. V gave up 1 base and J gave up 8 bases, with 12 bases separating them. CDR3 length equals 15 residues. CDR3 sequence (DNA): TGTGCCAGCAGCTTAGGTCCAGGTTCGGATTCACCCCTCCACTTT. Its translation: CASSLGPGSDSPLHF.

V gene TRBV28 combines with J gene TRBJ1-2, with 9 bases lining up with TRBD1. V was clipped by 6 bases and J by 8 bases; unmatched bases: 10. Germline CDR1 is MDHEN and CDR2 is SYDVKM. The CDR3 has 14 residues. CDR3 protein: CASSPPGQGWGYTF. In DNA form, the CDR3 reads TGTGCCAGCAGCCCACCGGGACAGGGTTGGGGCTACACCTTC.